This T cell receptor (beta chain) is drawn from a study of sequential checkpoint blockade in melanoma. V was trimmed by 0 bases and J by 6 bases, leaving 9 bases between them. CDR1 and CDR2 (germline): SGHDT, YYEEEE. This CDR3 spans 13 amino acids. The table came from immunoSEQ multiplex PCR; TCRdb's copy has only in-frame clones and leaves some out. Among fewer than 20,000 clones listed, more than 70% were seen once. Treatment in this sample: randomized to nivolumab then ipilimumab (arm A) or the reverse (arm B). Patients had received no earlier DNA-damaging chemotherapy. The chain employs TRBV5-6 and TRBJ1-1, with D unresolved. The source material was CD8+ T cells sorted from blood (inferred from file names), sampled from a patient given nivolumab and ipilimumab in sequence. This receptor was identified in a human donor with melanoma. As DNA, the CDR3 is TGTGCCAGCAGCTTGGCGTCCAGGCCTGAAGCTTTCTTT. It translates to CASSLASRPEAFF.